These T cell receptor beta chains were read from a single sample in a study of CXCR3-negative and CXCR3-positive naive CD8 T cells. TCRdb re-called the 5' RACE reads; every CDR3 protein appears as one record, without DNA. The table lists under 150,000 distinct CDR3 sequences, with 0.41% in the top ten. Sequencing was done on a sample of naive CXCR3+ CD8+ T cells from blood. All receptors derive from a human donor in good health. Some clones in this sample may be carry-over from other donors' samples. Each CDR3 is given with its conserved first and last residue. Fields, in order: J gene, V gene, CDR3 protein.

j_gene: TRBJ2-7; v_gene: TRBV13; CDR3aa: CASSSRRGPLLNEQYF
j_gene: TRBJ2-3; v_gene: TRBV12-3/TRBV12-4; CDR3aa: CASWDRGADTQYF
j_gene: TRBJ2-5; v_gene: TRBV6-5; CDR3aa: CASSFGGRHQETQYF
j_gene: TRBJ1-2; v_gene: TRBV13; CDR3aa: CASSSRGRAGGYTF
j_gene: TRBJ2-2; v_gene: TRBV15; CDR3aa: CATSRAPTGELFF
j_gene: TRBJ2-1; v_gene: TRBV2; CDR3aa: CASIKLADNEQFF
j_gene: TRBJ2-7; v_gene: TRBV20-1; CDR3aa: CSARGDYEQYF
j_gene: TRBJ2-1; v_gene: TRBV5-6; CDR3aa: CASSWGTNEQFF
j_gene: TRBJ2-3; v_gene: TRBV12-3/TRBV12-4; CDR3aa: CASSPPPRETQYF
j_gene: TRBJ2-2; v_gene: TRBV5-1; CDR3aa: CASMTGWTGELFF
j_gene: TRBJ2-1; v_gene: TRBV7-3; CDR3aa: CASSPPGSNEQFF
j_gene: TRBJ2-5; v_gene: TRBV12-3/TRBV12-4; CDR3aa: CASSVTIAGDVETQYF
j_gene: TRBJ1-1; v_gene: TRBV29-1; CDR3aa: CSVLSAGHTEAFF
j_gene: TRBJ1-6; v_gene: TRBV5-1; CDR3aa: CASSEGPVSDSPLHF
j_gene: TRBJ2-7; v_gene: TRBV6-5; CDR3aa: CASSYGEEQYF
j_gene: TRBJ2-5; v_gene: TRBV12-3/TRBV12-4; CDR3aa: CASSLQKGQGAGETQYF
j_gene: TRBJ2-3; v_gene: TRBV9; CDR3aa: CASSVTSGTDTQYF
j_gene: TRBJ2-1; v_gene: TRBV13; CDR3aa: CASSSGGGYNEQFF
j_gene: TRBJ1-5; v_gene: TRBV4-1; CDR3aa: CASSQELRTVGVNQPQHF
j_gene: TRBJ2-1; v_gene: TRBV4-2; CDR3aa: CASSQDAGALNNEQFF
j_gene: TRBJ1-1; v_gene: TRBV5-6; CDR3aa: CASSLEAWGMNTEAFF
j_gene: TRBJ2-3; v_gene: TRBV29-1; CDR3aa: CSVERTESTDTQYF
j_gene: TRBJ1-5; v_gene: TRBV7-6; CDR3aa: CASSSGPINQPQHF
j_gene: TRBJ2-1; v_gene: TRBV6-5; CDR3aa: CASMGVGAYNEQFF
j_gene: TRBJ2-1; v_gene: TRBV4-2; CDR3aa: CASSPIGIVAGREQFF
j_gene: TRBJ1-2; v_gene: TRBV28; CDR3aa: CASSSSGQANYGYTF
j_gene: TRBJ1-1; v_gene: TRBV7-9; CDR3aa: CASSPGTTEAFF
j_gene: TRBJ2-7; v_gene: TRBV7-9; CDR3aa: CASGQAAYEQYF
j_gene: TRBJ2-5; v_gene: TRBV13; CDR3aa: CASSLVEGQETQYF